The rows below give T cell receptor beta chains drawn from one sample of a study of siplizumab effects on memory and regulatory T cells. Using immunoSEQ multiplex PCR, the repertoire was profiled, and TCRdb retains in-frame clones only, with some absent. The sample shows about 68,000 clones, just over 90% of them seen only once. The sequencing sample was made of CD8+ T cells sorted from blood. The receptors here all came from a human donor in good health. Both conserved end residues are part of each CDR3. A D gene is named only where the DNA matches it firmly. Size values are once, few and many counts, or a class for expanded clones, and some rows have none.

clone_size d_call j_call v_call cdr3_nt cdr3_aa
- TRBD1 TRBJ1-1 TRBV5-7 TGTGCCAGCAGCTTAACCCCCCCTCGGACAGGGGAAAGCGCTGAAGCTTTCTTT CASSLTPPRTGESAEAFF
once TRBD2 TRBJ2-1 TRBV9 TGTGCCAGCAGCGGGGGACTAGCGGGGGTTACCTACAATGAGCAGTTCTTC CASSGGLAGVTYNEQFF
- - TRBJ1-1 TRBV9 TGTGCCAGCAGCTCGACCGGACGTAGTGAAGCTTTCTTT CASSSTGRSEAFF
- TRBD1 TRBJ1-1 TRBV7-9 TGTGCCAGCAGCCAATGGACAGGGCAACACACTGAAGCTTTCTTT CASSQWTGQHTEAFF
- - TRBJ1-6 TRBV6-6 TGTGCCAGCAGTCCACCTATCGACGGATATTCACCCCTCCACTTT CASSPPIDGYSPLHF
- TRBD2 TRBJ2-5 TRBV11-2 TGTGCCAGCAGCAGTACTAGCGGGGGTTGGGAGACCCAGTACTTC CASSSTSGGWETQYF
- TRBD1 TRBJ1-2 TRBV27 TGTGCCAGCAGTTTATCAGGACAGGGGTATGGCTACACCTTC CASSLSGQGYGYTF
- TRBD2 TRBJ2-7 TRBV5-5 TGTGCCAGCAGCTTTAGCGGGGGCCTCAGCTCCTACGAGCAGTACTTC CASSFSGGLSSYEQYF
- - TRBJ2-2 TRBV7-2 TGTGCCAGCAGCTTAGTCAGTACGATGTCCGGGGAGCTGTTTTTT CASSLVSTMSGELFF
- - TRBJ2-3 TRBV9 TGTGCCAGCAGCTTGATAAGCACAGATACGCAGTATTTT CASSLISTDTQYF
- - TRBJ2-7 TRBV27 TGTGCCAGCACTCCCCACGAGCAGTACTTC CASTPHEQYF
once - TRBJ2-7 TRBV13 TGTGCCAGCAGCGCGGATGGGGGTTTCTCCTACGAGCAGTACTTC CASSADGGFSYEQYF
- TRBD1 TRBJ2-7 TRBV6-5 TGTGCCATCCGATCCGGGACAGGGGTCCCCTACGAGCAGTACTTC CAIRSGTGVPYEQYF
- - TRBJ2-6 TRBV28 TGTGCCAGCAGTGAGATCTCTGGGGCCAACGTCCTGACTTTC CASSEISGANVLTF
- - TRBJ1-1 TRBV11-2 TGTGCCAGCAGGTCCCTAGGGTACGGGATGAACACTGAAGCTTTCTTT CASRSLGYGMNTEAFF
- TRBD2 TRBJ2-3 TRBV5-6 TGTGCCAGCAGCCAAAGCGGGGGGGCCCAAAATACGCAGTATTTT CASSQSGGAQNTQYF
- - TRBJ1-1 TRBV19 TGTGCCAGTAGTACGACAGGTGAAGCTTTCTTT CASSTTGEAFF
once - TRBJ2-7 TRBV29-1 TGCAGCGTTGAGACAGAGTCCCTGTACGAGCAGTACTTC CSVETESLYEQYF
- - TRBJ2-1 TRBV4-3 TGCGCCAGCAGCCAAGATGGTTGGTCACAGGGAGAGAATGAGCAGTTCTTC CASSQDGWSQGENEQFF
once - TRBJ2-1 TRBV5-3 TGTGCCATAATCCCCCTCAATGAGCAGTTCTTC CAIIPLNEQFF
few - TRBJ1-5 TRBV28 TGTGCCAGCAGTTTAAGGGGCTCCAGGCCCCAGCATTTT CASSLRGSRPQHF
- - TRBJ2-1 TRBV7-2 TGTGCCAGCAGCGGGGGTTATGTGTCCTACAATGAGCAGTTCTTC CASSGGYVSYNEQFF
- - TRBJ1-2 TRBV27 TGTGCCAGCAGCCTGGGACTGGGGCTAGGCTACACCTTC CASSLGLGLGYTF
- - TRBJ1-5 TRBV9 TGTGCCAGCAGCGCAGGACTGAGCAATCAGCCCCAGCATTTT CASSAGLSNQPQHF
once TRBD1 TRBJ1-5 TRBV6-5 TGTGCCAGCCGGACAGGGGAAAATCAGCCCCAGCATTTT CASRTGENQPQHF
- TRBD2 TRBJ2-1 TRBV7-3 TGTGCCAGCAGCTCCCTAGCGGGGTCCTACAATGAGCAGTTCTTC CASSSLAGSYNEQFF
- - TRBJ1-2 TRBV4-3 TGCGCCAGCAGCCAGGGTGGGCAGATCTATGGCTACACCTTC CASSQGGQIYGYTF
once - TRBJ1-5 TRBV19 TGTGCCAGTAACCATCTGTTGGGCGGGGGTTATAGCAATCAGCCCCAGCATTTT CASNHLLGGGYSNQPQHF
- - TRBJ2-1 TRBV29-1 TGCAGCGTTGAAGGACAGGGAGGCTACAATGAGCAGTTCTTC CSVEGQGGYNEQFF
- - TRBJ2-7 TRBV23-1 TGCGCCAGTCCCCTTCCGGGACGGCACTACGAGCAGTACTTC CASPLPGRHYEQYF
- - TRBJ1-1 TRBV5-8 TGTGCCGAGTCGGCAGCTCTGAACACTGAAGCTTTCTTT CAESAALNTEAFF
- TRBD1 TRBJ2-3 TRBV6-5 TGTGCCAGCCAAGACAGGGGGCGACGACAAGATACGCAGTATTTT CASQDRGRRQDTQYF
once - TRBJ1-3 TRBV19 TGTGCCAGTAGTATTCCGGGAAACACCATATATTTT CASSIPGNTIYF
- - TRBJ1-3 TRBV9 TGTGCCAGCAGCGCACCCACTGGAAACACCATATATTTT CASSAPTGNTIYF
- - TRBJ2-5 TRBV7-6 TGTGCCAGCAGCTTAGGGGGGCACAACGTCTACTTC CASSLGGHNVYF
- - TRBJ1-5 TRBV27 TGTGCCAGCAGTCTTCTTCTTAATCAGCCCCAGCATTTT CASSLLLNQPQHF
- TRBD2 TRBJ2-3 TRBV13 TGTGCCAGCAGCTCGGGGGGGCCTTTAGTCACGCAGTATTTT CASSSGGPLVTQYF
- - TRBJ2-7 TRBV6-5 TGTGCCAGCAGTTACTCGTATACCTACGAGCAGTACTTC CASSYSYTYEQYF
- - TRBJ1-6 TRBV28 TGTGCCAGCAGTTTGCCCAATTCACCCCTCCACTTT CASSLPNSPLHF
- - TRBJ1-1 TRBV4-2 TGTGCCAGCAGCCAAGCAGCTAACACTGAAGCTTTCTTT CASSQAANTEAFF
- - TRBJ2-7 TRBV5-4 TGTGCCAGCAGCTGGGATACAGGGATGGACTACGAGCAGTACTTC CASSWDTGMDYEQYF
- - TRBJ2-5 TRBV2 TGTGCCAGCAAGGCCGAGGACACCGACCAAGAGACCCAGTACTTC CASKAEDTDQETQYF
- - TRBJ2-7 TRBV2 TGTGCCAGCCTCGAGGAGATCTACTACGAGCAGTACTTC CASLEEIYYEQYF
- TRBD1 TRBJ1-2 TRBV5-1 TGCGCCAGCAGCTTGGAAGGGGACAGACAGTGGAATATAGGCTACACCTTC CASSLEGDRQWNIGYTF